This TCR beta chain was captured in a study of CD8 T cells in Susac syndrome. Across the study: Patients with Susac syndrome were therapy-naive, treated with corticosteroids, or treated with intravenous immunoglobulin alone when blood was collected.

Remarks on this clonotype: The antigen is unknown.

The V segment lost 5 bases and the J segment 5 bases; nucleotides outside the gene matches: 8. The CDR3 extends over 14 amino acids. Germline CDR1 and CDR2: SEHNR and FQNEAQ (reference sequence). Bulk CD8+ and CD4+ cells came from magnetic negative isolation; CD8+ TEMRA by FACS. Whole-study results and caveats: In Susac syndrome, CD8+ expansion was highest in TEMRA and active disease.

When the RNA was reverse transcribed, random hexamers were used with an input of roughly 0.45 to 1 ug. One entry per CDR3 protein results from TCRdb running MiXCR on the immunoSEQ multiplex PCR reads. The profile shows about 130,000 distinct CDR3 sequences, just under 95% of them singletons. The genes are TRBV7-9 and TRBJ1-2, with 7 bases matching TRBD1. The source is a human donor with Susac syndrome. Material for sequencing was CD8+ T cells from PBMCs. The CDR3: CASSTRSGQYGYTF. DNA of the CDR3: TGTGCCAGCAGCACCCGGTCGGGACAGTATGGCTACACCTTC.